The 32 T cell receptor beta chains below all came from one sample that was sequenced in a study of blood T cell repertoires in COVID-19. Clones were read by immunoSEQ multiplex PCR, and TCRdb kept only the in-frame ones, dropping some. The repertoire holds around 250,000 clones, with about 83% as singletons. The specimen was peripheral blood. Receptor source: a man of 80 years or more with acute or convalescent COVID-19.

This clone was recorded only once. J is TRBJ2-2 and V is TRBV5-1; D perhaps matches TRBD1 (6 bases). V was shortened by 4 bases and J by 3 bases, with 10 bases between the two germline ends. From germline, CDR1 is SGHRS and CDR2 YFSETQ. The length of the CDR3 is 14 residues. CDR3 bases: TGCGCCAGCAGCCAGGACAGAGACACCGGGGAGCTGTTTTTT. Its translation is CASSQDRDTGELFF.

The rearrangement links TRBV11-2 to TRBJ2-7; D remains unclear. Looked up from germline, CDR1 is SGHAT and CDR2 is FQNNGV. V dropped 5 bases and J dropped 0 bases, with 11 bases sitting between them. The CDR3 has 14 amino acids. The DNA for the CDR3 is TGTGCCAGCAGCCAGTTGGTTCTCTCCTACGAGCAGTACTTC. The encoded protein is CASSQLVLSYEQYF.

V usage is TRBV6-2 or TRBV6-3 and J usage is TRBJ1-1; 8 bases fit TRBD1. After removal of 4 bases from V and 1 base from J, the junction contained 2 bases not matched to a gene. Germline V CDR1 and CDR2: MNHEY, SVGEGT. This CDR3 has 14 residues. Written as DNA, the CDR3 is TGTGCCAGCAGTTCACAGGGGGGGAACACTGAAGCTTTCTTT. Its translation is CASSSQGGNTEAFF.

This clone has just one count. The chain links TRBV10-3 to TRBJ2-2, with D unresolved. The germline V gene has CDR1 ENHRY and CDR2 SYGVKD. The V gene lost 4 bases and the J gene lost 1 base, with 7 bases spanning the gap. The CDR3 is 14 residues long. CDR3 sequence: CAISVAENTGELFF. Here the CDR3 DNA reads TGTGCCATCAGTGTCGCGGAGAACACCGGGGAGCTGTTTTTT.

The rearrangement links TRBV14 to TRBJ2-5; 8 bases fit TRBD2. J lost 4 bases, V lost 1 base, and 8 bases had no gene match. This CDR3 is built from 16 residues. Germline CDR1 and CDR2: SGHDN and FVKESK. The CDR3: CASSQAQREIRETQYF. In nucleotides, the CDR3 is TGTGCCAGCAGCCAAGCCCAGCGGGAGATCAGAGAGACCCAGTACTTC.

There are many counts of this clone. V usage is TRBV10-1 and J usage is TRBJ2-7, with 9 bases matching TRBD1. There are 13 residues in the CDR3. J lost 6 bases, V lost 6 bases, and 6 bases had no gene match. Germline V lookup: CDR1 WNHNN, CDR2 SYGVQD (reference sequence). CDR3 residues: CASSRDRVGEQYF. The CDR3 coding sequence is TGCGCCAGCAGCCGGGACAGGGTGGGCGAGCAGTACTTC.

This clone was counted between two and nine times. The chain uses TRBV24-1 and TRBJ2-7; possibly TRBD1 or TRBD2 for D (11 bases each). V lost 4 bases and J lost 3, with 36 bases in between. Germline V CDR1 and CDR2: KGHDR, SFDVKD. The CDR3 is 22 residues long. The CDR3 sequence is CATSDSTHGQGATSGIVYEQYF. In nucleotides, the CDR3 is TGTGCCACCAGTGACAGTACCCATGGACAGGGGGCGACTAGCGGGATTGTCTACGAGCAGTACTTC.

V usage is TRBV5-1 and J usage is TRBJ2-5; D is possibly TRBD1 (6 bases). Deletions cut 0 bases from V and 5 bases from J, with 17 bases between. CDR3 size: 16 residues. From germline, CDR1 is SGHRS and CDR2 YFSETQ. The CDR3 DNA reads as TGCGCCAGCAGCTTGGCAGGGGTTCTAATAGTGGAGACCCAGTACTTC. This sequence encodes CASSLAGVLIVETQYF. Full variable domain (rest looked up from reference TRBV5-1 and TRBJ2-5): KAGVTQTPRYLIKTRGQQVTLSCSPISGHRSVSWYQQTPGQGLQFLFEYFSETQRNKGNFPGRFSGRQFSNSRSEMNVSTLELGDSALYLCASSLAGVLIVETQYFGPGTRLLVL.

This clone was recorded only once. This rearrangement joins TRBV24-1 to TRBJ2-2; TRBD1 matches at 9 bases. The V gene's germline CDR1 is KGHDR and CDR2 SFDVKD. This CDR3 contains 20 residues. V dropped 4 bases and J dropped 2; count of bases not matched to a gene: 16. The DNA for the CDR3 is TGTGCCACCAGTGACCCTCAGCAACCGGGACAGGGCCTTAACACCGGGGAGCTGTTTTTT. Amino acid sequence: CATSDPQQPGQGLNTGELFF.

This clone has just one count. The chain recombines TRBV5-1 with TRBJ2-1, with TRBD1 identical over 8 bases. CDR3 length: 15 amino acids. J lost 6 bases, V lost 4 bases, and 9 bases had no gene match. The V gene's germline CDR1 is SGHRS and CDR2 YFSETQ. The DNA for the CDR3 is TGCGCCAGCAGCCCTACGGGACAGGCTGGCAATGAGCAGTTCTTC. This codes for CASSPTGQAGNEQFF. The full variable domain, its missing parts supplied by reference TRBV5-1 and TRBJ2-1, is KAGVTQTPRYLIKTRGQQVTLSCSPISGHRSVSWYQQTPGQGLQFLFEYFSETQRNKGNFPGRFSGRQFSNSRSEMNVSTLELGDSALYLCASSPTGQAGNEQFFGPGTRLTVL.

This chain joins TRBV19 and TRBJ1-2; perhaps TRBD1 as D (6 bases). Trimming took 7 bases from V and 1 from J, leaving 13 bases between them. Germline V gene data show CDR1 as LNHDA and CDR2 as SQIVND (reference sequence). There are 14 residues in the CDR3. CDR3 nucleotides: TGTGCCAGTACCCCGACAGGACTTAACTATGGCTACACCTTC. Translated, it gives CASTPTGLNYGYTF.

Written as DNA, the CDR3 is TGTGCCAGCAGCTTGGAGAGCTATGGCTACACCTTC. This translates into CASSLESYGYTF. The chain joins TRBV5-4 to TRBJ1-2; D unclear. The germline V and J ends were trimmed by 0 bases and 4 bases, with 4 bases remaining between them. This CDR3 contains 12 residues. Germline CDR1 is SGHNT and CDR2 is YYREEE (reference sequence).

The CDR3 DNA reads as TGTGCCAGCAGCTCCGGGACTAGCGGATCCAGCACAGATACGCAGTATTTT. The encoded protein is CASSSGTSGSSTDTQYF. The chain employs TRBV11-2 and TRBJ2-3, with 11 nucleotides matching TRBD2. The junction had 6 bases not matched to a gene; V was cut back by 4 bases and J by 0 bases. The germline V gene has CDR1 SGHAT and CDR2 FQNNGV. The CDR3 sequence is 17 residues long.

The chain carries TRBV30 and TRBJ2-2, with D possibly being TRBD2 (7 bases). Germline values: CDR1 GTSNPN, CDR2 SVGIG (reference sequence). The CDR3 is 17 amino acids. The V and J ends lost 0 bases and 0 bases respectively, with 14 bases between them. Here the CDR3 reads CAWSVWGGSTNTGELFF. The CDR3 coding sequence is TGTGCCTGGAGTGTATGGGGGGGCTCCACGAACACCGGGGAGCTGTTTTTT. Drawing the rest from reference TRBV30 and TRBJ2-2, the complete variable domain is SQTIHQWPATLVQPVGSPLSLECTVEGTSNPNLYWYRQAAGRGLQLLFYSVGIGQISSEVPQNLSASRPQDRQFILSSKKLLLSDSGFYLCAWSVWGGSTNTGELFFGEGSRLTVL.

This chain connects TRBV19 to TRBJ1-5, with D perhaps matching TRBD1 (5 bases). Deletions cut 3 bases from V and 3 bases from J, with 12 bases between. The CDR3 is 15 residues long. Germline-derived CDR1 and CDR2 are LNHDA and SQIVND (reference sequence). In DNA form, the CDR3 reads TGTGCCAGTAGTATGGGAGGGGTCCTCAATCAGCCCCAGCATTTT. Amino acid sequence: CASSMGGVLNQPQHF.

Notes on this clone: Other DNA variants within this sample encode the same CDR3. The chain recombines TRBV10-3 with TRBJ2-7, with a tentative D call TRBD1 (6 bases). The germline CDR1 and CDR2 sequences are ENHRY and SYGVKD. The CDR3 is made up of 12 amino acids. Trimming shortened V by 3 bases and J by 3 bases, and 6 bases separated the two germline ends. The CDR3 DNA follows: TGTGCCATCAGTGAACAGGGCTACGAGCAGTACTTC. Amino acid sequence: CAISEQGYEQYF.

The gene calls are TRBV7-9 and TRBJ1-6, with 9 positions matching TRBD1. CDR3 size: 15 residues. Per the germline V gene, CDR1 is SEHNR and CDR2 is FQNEAQ (reference sequence). V lost 5 bases, J lost 8 bases, and 7 bases stayed unmatched. This CDR3 is CASSPGTGWHSPLHF. CDR3 bases: TGTGCCAGCAGCCCAGGGACAGGGTGGCATTCACCCCTCCACTTT.

This clone has ten or more counts. The V gene is TRBV18, the J gene TRBJ1-1; no firm D call. Germline CDR1 KGHSH, CDR2 LQKENI. Trimming shortened V by 1 base and J by 1 base, and 7 bases separated the two germline ends. The CDR3 is made up of 14 amino acids. This CDR3 is CASSPQGENTEAFF. CDR3 DNA: TGTGCCAGCTCACCACAAGGAGAGAACACTGAAGCTTTCTTT.

This sequence joins TRBV19 and TRBJ1-4, with a possible D match to TRBD1 (6 bases). V lost 3 bases to trimming and J lost 8 bases, with 10 bases between them. The CDR3 sequence is 13 residues long. Germline V lookup: CDR1 LNHDA, CDR2 SQIVND (reference sequence). Written as DNA, the CDR3 is TGTGCCAGTAGTATGGGACACCAGGAAAAACTGTTTTTT. Translating gives CASSMGHQEKLFF.

The V call is TRBV28, the J call TRBJ2-2; possibly TRBD2 for D (5 bases). Trimming took 7 bases from V and 1 from J, leaving 16 bases between them. The V gene's germline CDR1 is MDHEN and CDR2 SYDVKM. This CDR3 has 16 amino acids. CDR3 protein: CASTPRKEVNTGELFF. As DNA, the CDR3 is TGTGCCAGCACCCCAAGGAAGGAGGTGAACACCGGGGAGCTGTTTTTT.

This clone turned up a few times. The rearrangement joins TRBV5-1 to TRBJ1-6; 11 bases are a match to TRBD1. Germline V gene sequence: CDR1 SGHRS, CDR2 YFSETQ. V lost 4 bases, J lost 0 bases, and 6 bases stayed unmatched. This CDR3 is built from 18 residues. The CDR3 region is CASSRGQGASSYNSPLHF. In DNA, the CDR3 is TGCGCCAGCAGCAGAGGACAGGGGGCAAGCTCCTATAATTCACCCCTCCACTTT.

V usage is TRBV14 and J usage is TRBJ2-3; a weak D match, TRBD2 (5 bases). This CDR3 region has 14 residues. Trimming stripped 3 bases from V and 5 bases from J, with 12 bases between. Germline V gene data show CDR1 as SGHDN and CDR2 as FVKESK. CDR3: CASSQSGARDTQYF. CDR3 DNA sequence: TGTGCCAGCAGCCAGAGCGGAGCAAGAGATACGCAGTATTTT.

This chain joins TRBV7-3 and TRBJ2-1; D gene unclear. Germline V gene sequence: CDR1 SGHTA, CDR2 FQGTGA. The CDR3 has 14 residues. The V and J ends lost 2 bases and 8 bases respectively, with 13 bases between them. The DNA of the CDR3 is TGTGCCAGCAGCTTAGCTCTAGTCCCCCATGAGCAGTTCTTC. Residues: CASSLALVPHEQFF.

The rearrangement uses TRBV7-9 and TRBJ2-7, with 9 positions matching TRBD1. Germline CDR1 reads SEHNR; CDR2 reads FQNEAQ (reference sequence). V dropped 6 bases and J dropped 2; count of bases not matched to a gene: 5. The CDR3 is 14 amino acids. CDR3 sequence reads: CASSPGTGTYEQYF. CDR3 bases: TGTGCCAGCAGTCCCGGGACAGGGACCTACGAGCAGTACTTC.

This clone appeared once. This chain uses TRBV10-3 with TRBJ2-1; D may be TRBD1 (6 bases). Deletions cut 5 bases from V and 2 bases from J, with 10 bases between. The CDR3 sequence is 14 residues long. Germline V gives CDR1 ENHRY, CDR2 SYGVKD. CDR3 nucleotides: TGTGCCATCAGTCACAGGGAACCCTACAATGAGCAGTTCTTC. Translating gives CAISHREPYNEQFF.

This chain joins TRBV2 and TRBJ2-4; a weak D match, TRBD2 (6 bases). The CDR3 consists of 16 residues. The germline V gene has CDR1 SNHLY and CDR2 FYNNEI. V lost 3 bases to trimming and J lost 1 base, with 13 bases between them. CDR3 in DNA: TGTGCCAGCAGTGATGGGGGGACCGGGGCCAAAAACATTCAGTACTTC. Translating gives CASSDGGTGAKNIQYF.

The chain links TRBV5-1 to TRBJ1-2, with a possible D match to TRBD1 (5 bases). The CDR3 totals 13 residues. V was trimmed by 0 bases and J by 7 bases, leaving 10 bases between them. In germline, CDR1 is SGHRS, CDR2 YFSETQ. This chain's CDR3 is CASSLAGLGGYTF. CDR3 in DNA: TGCGCCAGCAGCTTGGCAGGGTTGGGTGGCTACACCTTC. Based on the CDR3 plus reference TRBV5-1 and TRBJ1-2, the full variable domain is KAGVTQTPRYLIKTRGQQVTLSCSPISGHRSVSWYQQTPGQGLQFLFEYFSETQRNKGNFPGRFSGRQFSNSRSEMNVSTLELGDSALYLCASSLAGLGGYTFGSGTRLTVV.

This clone was seen more than once but under ten times. The chain uses TRBV6-5 and TRBJ1-1; D gene ambiguous. The CDR3 totals 12 residues. Germline V CDR1 and CDR2: MNHEY, SVGAGI. Trimming left V 8 bases short and J 2 bases short, with 9 bases between. The CDR3, as DNA: TGTGCCAGCTATACTTCAAACACTGAAGCTTTCTTT. Protein: CASYTSNTEAFF.

The sample holds a few counts of this clone. The rearrangement joins TRBV6-4 to TRBJ1-6, with D unclear. V was cut by 11 bases and J by 0 bases, with 14 bases left in between. Germline V gives CDR1 MRHNA, CDR2 SNTAGT. CDR3 size: 15 residues. CDR3 DNA sequence: TGTGCCGGATCTCGACTTAGCTCCTATAATTCACCCCTCCACTTT. Translation gives CAGSRLSSYNSPLHF.

V gene TRBV5-1 combines with J gene TRBJ2-7; 10 bases agree with TRBD2. The CDR3 spans 16 residues. Germline CDR1 SGHRS, CDR2 YFSETQ. With V trimmed by 2 bases and J by 3 bases, 8 bases remained unmatched. The CDR3 coding sequence is TGCGCCAGCAGCTTCTCTAGCGGGAGTCTCGACTACGAGCAGTACTTC. Amino acids: CASSFSSGSLDYEQYF. Supplemented by reference TRBV5-1 and TRBJ2-7, the full variable domain reads KAGVTQTPRYLIKTRGQQVTLSCSPISGHRSVSWYQQTPGQGLQFLFEYFSETQRNKGNFPGRFSGRQFSNSRSEMNVSTLELGDSALYLCASSFSSGSLDYEQYFGPGTRLTVT.

The chain joins TRBV2 to TRBJ1-5; possibly TRBD1 for D (5 bases). CDR3 length equals 16 residues. Germline V gives CDR1 SNHLY, CDR2 FYNNEI. Trimming removed 4 bases at V and 0 bases at J, with 13 bases between. CDR3 nucleotide sequence: TGTGCCAGCAGTGGGCAGGGTGGGAATAGCAATCAGCCCCAGCATTTT. The encoded protein is CASSGQGGNSNQPQHF.

The chain links TRBV20-1 to TRBJ1-5, with D hard to call. This CDR3 is 12 amino acids long. Germline V gives CDR1 DFQATT, CDR2 SNEGSKA (reference sequence). Trimming pared 3 bases from V and 1 base from J, leaving 4 bases between. The CDR3 coding sequence is TGCAGTGCTAGTACAAGCAATCAGCCCCAGCATTTT. Amino acids: CSASTSNQPQHF.